These T cell receptor beta chains were read from a single sample in a study of PD-1 blockade in classical Hodgkin lymphoma. Profiling relied on immunoSEQ multiplex PCR, and the TCRdb table lists in-frame clones only, not all of them. This table holds fewer than 80,000 clones, about two thirds found once. The specimen was peripheral blood mononuclear cells (PBMCs), collected before the second cycle of nivolumab. The source of these receptors is a human donor with classical Hodgkin lymphoma. The CDR3 runs from the conserved cysteine through the conserved F or W. Fields, in order: J gene, D gene, clone size, V gene, CDR3 protein, CDR3 DNA. A D gene is named only where the DNA matches it firmly. The size entry is marked missing in some rows and otherwise reads once, few, many or a size class.

j_gene: TRBJ1-5; d_gene: NA; abundance: NA; v_gene: TRBV28; CDR3aa: CASSGAGTVSNQPQHF; CDR3nt: TGTGCCAGCAGTGGCGCCGGGACCGTTAGCAATCAGCCCCAGCATTTT
j_gene: TRBJ1-3; d_gene: NA; abundance: NA; v_gene: TRBV5-1; CDR3aa: CASSPPGNTIYF; CDR3nt: TGCGCCAGCAGCCCGCCCGGAAACACCATATATTTT
j_gene: TRBJ1-6; d_gene: NA; abundance: few; v_gene: TRBV15; CDR3aa: CATSRGLGSPLHF; CDR3nt: TGTGCCACCAGCAGGGGGCTAGGATCACCCCTCCACTTT
j_gene: TRBJ2-1; d_gene: NA; abundance: NA; v_gene: TRBV7-2; CDR3aa: CASRYSDEQFF; CDR3nt: TGTGCCAGCAGATATAGCGATGAGCAGTTCTTC
j_gene: TRBJ2-3; d_gene: NA; abundance: NA; v_gene: TRBV7-2; CDR3aa: CASSYRVITDTQYF; CDR3nt: TGTGCCAGCAGCTACAGGGTAATCACAGATACGCAGTATTTT
j_gene: TRBJ2-1; d_gene: NA; abundance: few; v_gene: TRBV11-2; CDR3aa: CASSLWSGNEQFF; CDR3nt: TGTGCCAGCAGCTTATGGAGTGGGAATGAGCAGTTCTTC
j_gene: TRBJ2-1; d_gene: TRBD1; abundance: NA; v_gene: TRBV5-5; CDR3aa: CASSRGGTGVGNEQFF; CDR3nt: TGTGCCAGCAGCCGAGGGGGCACAGGGGTAGGCAATGAGCAGTTCTTC
j_gene: TRBJ2-7; d_gene: TRBD1; abundance: NA; v_gene: TRBV29-1; CDR3aa: CSVGQGISSYEQYF; CDR3nt: TGCAGCGTTGGACAGGGAATAAGCTCCTACGAGCAGTACTTC
j_gene: TRBJ2-3; d_gene: NA; abundance: few; v_gene: TRBV5-4; CDR3aa: CASSLVGSTDTQYF; CDR3nt: TGTGCCAGCAGCTTGGTCGGTAGCACAGATACGCAGTATTTT
j_gene: TRBJ2-7; d_gene: TRBD1; abundance: once; v_gene: TRBV6-1; CDR3aa: CASSEGTGLEQYF; CDR3nt: TGTGCCAGCAGTGAAGGGACAGGCCTTGAGCAGTACTTC
j_gene: TRBJ1-1; d_gene: TRBD1; abundance: NA; v_gene: TRBV19; CDR3aa: CASSIWGQAEAFF; CDR3nt: TGTGCCAGTAGTATTTGGGGACAGGCTGAAGCTTTCTTT
j_gene: TRBJ2-7; d_gene: NA; abundance: NA; v_gene: TRBV4-1; CDR3aa: CASSRATGGDYEQYF; CDR3nt: TGCGCCAGCAGCCGAGCTACAGGGGGGGACTACGAGCAGTACTTC
j_gene: TRBJ1-2; d_gene: NA; abundance: once; v_gene: TRBV5-1; CDR3aa: CASSVTVSYGYTF; CDR3nt: TGCGCCAGCAGCGTGACAGTCAGCTATGGCTACACCTTC
j_gene: TRBJ2-7; d_gene: NA; abundance: many; v_gene: TRBV2; CDR3aa: CASSEESAGRAYEQYF; CDR3nt: TGTGCCAGCAGTGAAGAATCGGCGGGGCGGGCCTACGAGCAGTACTTC
j_gene: TRBJ2-1; d_gene: NA; abundance: NA; v_gene: TRBV9; CDR3aa: CASSPGGSGNNEQFF; CDR3nt: TGTGCCAGCAGCCCAGGGGGTAGCGGGAACAATGAGCAGTTCTTC
j_gene: TRBJ1-5; d_gene: TRBD1; abundance: NA; v_gene: TRBV4-1; CDR3aa: CASSPDLQGAWNQPQHF; CDR3nt: TGCGCCAGCAGCCCAGACCTACAGGGGGCATGGAATCAGCCCCAGCATTTT
j_gene: TRBJ1-2; d_gene: NA; abundance: NA; v_gene: TRBV7-3; CDR3aa: CASSPGTDRLGYTF; CDR3nt: TGTGCCAGCAGCCCCGGAACAGACCGTCTGGGCTACACCTTC
j_gene: TRBJ1-4; d_gene: NA; abundance: NA; v_gene: TRBV6-1; CDR3aa: CASREAGTLTNEKLFF; CDR3nt: TGTGCCAGCAGGGAAGCCGGGACCCTAACTAATGAAAAACTGTTTTTT
j_gene: TRBJ2-7; d_gene: NA; abundance: NA; v_gene: TRBV5-1; CDR3aa: CASSSGNTGPSYEQYF; CDR3nt: TGCGCCAGCAGCTCGGGCAATACAGGTCCATCCTACGAGCAGTACTTC
j_gene: TRBJ1-2; d_gene: NA; abundance: NA; v_gene: TRBV9; CDR3aa: CASSSGADYGYTF; CDR3nt: TGTGCCAGCAGCTCGGGAGCGGACTATGGCTACACCTTC
j_gene: TRBJ1-5; d_gene: NA; abundance: NA; v_gene: TRBV19; CDR3aa: CASSRAGSQPQHF; CDR3nt: TGTGCCAGTAGTAGAGCAGGGAGTCAGCCCCAGCATTTT
j_gene: TRBJ2-7; d_gene: TRBD1; abundance: few; v_gene: TRBV19; CDR3aa: CASSFLSSDRGRIYEQYF; CDR3nt: TGTGCCAGTAGTTTCCTCTCCTCGGACAGGGGGCGTATCTACGAGCAGTACTTC
j_gene: TRBJ2-3; d_gene: NA; abundance: NA; v_gene: TRBV7-9; CDR3aa: CASSPIVDTQYF; CDR3nt: TGTGCCAGCAGCCCGATAGTAGATACGCAGTATTTT
j_gene: TRBJ1-5; d_gene: NA; abundance: NA; v_gene: TRBV18; CDR3aa: CASSPPDLNQPQHF; CDR3nt: TGTGCCAGCTCACCACCGGACCTAAATCAGCCCCAGCATTTT
j_gene: TRBJ2-5; d_gene: NA; abundance: NA; v_gene: TRBV2; CDR3aa: CASSVPGYRRGKETQYF; CDR3nt: TGTGCCAGCAGTGTCCCGGGTTACAGGCGGGGAAAAGAGACCCAGTACTTC
j_gene: TRBJ1-1; d_gene: TRBD1; abundance: NA; v_gene: TRBV2; CDR3aa: CASRDRGPYREAFF; CDR3nt: TGTGCCAGCAGGGACAGGGGTCCTTACCGAGAAGCTTTCTTT
j_gene: TRBJ2-3; d_gene: NA; abundance: NA; v_gene: TRBV5-6; CDR3aa: CASSHPGSDTQYF; CDR3nt: TGTGCCAGCAGCCACCCCGGGTCAGATACGCAGTATTTT
j_gene: TRBJ2-7; d_gene: NA; abundance: few; v_gene: TRBV27; CDR3aa: CASSLSGQAVSYEQYF; CDR3nt: TGTGCCAGCAGTTTATCGGGCCAGGCGGTCTCCTACGAGCAGTACTTC
j_gene: TRBJ1-2; d_gene: NA; abundance: NA; v_gene: TRBV14; CDR3aa: CASSQEVGVSYTF; CDR3nt: TGTGCCAGCAGCCAAGAGGTGGGAGTCAGCTACACCTTC